This is a list of T cell receptor beta chains from one sample in a study of cytomegalovirus exposure and HLA in healthy donors. Data came from immunoSEQ multiplex PCR; TCRdb stores just in-frame clones and leaves some out. The sample has some 170,000 clones, roughly 70% seen once. Sample: PBMCs. The receptors derive from a male donor in good health and CMV-seronegative. The CDR3 runs from the conserved cysteine through the conserved F or W. A D gene is named only where the DNA matches it firmly. Not all rows give a size; the values are once, few, many and, for expanded clones, a class.

d_gene	j_gene	v_gene	abundance	CDR3aa	CDR3nt
TRBD2	TRBJ2-1	TRBV5-1	NA	CASSFSGSRNNEQFF	TGCGCCAGCAGCTTTAGCGGGAGCCGAAACAATGAGCAGTTCTTC
TRBD1	TRBJ1-3	TRBV19	NA	CASTIGTASGNTIYF	TGTGCCAGTACCATCGGGACAGCCTCTGGAAACACCATATATTTT
NA	TRBJ2-1	TRBV12-5	NA	CASGLLTGFYNEQFF	TGTGCTAGTGGTTTGTTAACCGGGTTCTACAATGAGCAGTTCTTC
NA	TRBJ1-2	TRBV15	NA	CATSREQGSYGYTF	TGTGCCACCAGCAGAGAACAGGGATCCTATGGCTACACCTTC
TRBD2	TRBJ2-1	TRBV19	NA	CASAGGPGEQFF	TGTGCCAGCGCGGGAGGGCCAGGGGAGCAGTTCTTC
NA	TRBJ1-5	TRBV6-1	NA	CASSEGLGVLNHQPQHF	TGTGCCAGCAGTGAGGGGTTAGGGGTATTGAACCATCAGCCCCAGCATTTT
TRBD1	TRBJ2-3	TRBV28	once	CASNSGTGIRSQYF	TGTGCCAGCAACTCGGGGACAGGGATTCGCTCGCAGTATTTT
TRBD1	TRBJ2-7	TRBV5-1	NA	CASSLRQGMTYEQYF	TGCGCCAGCAGCCTCCGACAGGGGATGACCTACGAGCAGTACTTC
TRBD1	TRBJ2-5	TRBV2	NA	CATTYQQGSETQYF	TGTGCCACCACCTACCAACAGGGGTCCGAGACCCAGTACTTC
NA	TRBJ2-1	TRBV15	NA	CATSPDSYNEQFF	TGTGCCACCAGCCCGGACAGCTACAATGAGCAGTTCTTC
TRBD1	TRBJ1-5	TRBV28	NA	CASSFWDRGDQPQHF	TGTGCCAGCAGTTTCTGGGACAGGGGGGATCAGCCCCAGCATTTT
NA	TRBJ1-2	TRBV4-1	NA	CVSSQGDGGDYGYTF	TGCGTCAGCAGCCAAGGCGACGGGGGGGACTATGGCTACACCTTC
NA	TRBJ2-3	TRBV27	few	CASRTSTDTQYF	TGTGCCAGCAGAACTAGCACAGATACGCAGTATTTT
NA	TRBJ2-5	TRBV21-1	NA	CASSKGARTSGATQETQYF	TGTGCCAGCAGCAAAGGGGCCCGTACTAGCGGGGCTACCCAAGAGACCCAGTACTTC
NA	TRBJ1-1	TRBV19	NA	CASSIGLTEAFF	TGTGCCAGTAGTATAGGACTTACTGAAGCTTTCTTT
NA	TRBJ2-7	TRBV5-1	NA	CASSLAATGSYEQYF	TGCGCCAGCAGCTTGGCCGCGACAGGATCCTACGAGCAGTACTTC
TRBD2	TRBJ2-3	TRBV9	NA	CASSVGGLAERISTDTQYF	TGTGCCAGCAGCGTGGGAGGCCTAGCGGAAAGGATTAGCACAGATACGCAGTATTTT
NA	TRBJ1-5	TRBV2	NA	CASIQPGGNRPQHF	TGTGCCAGCATCCAACCGGGGGGAAATCGGCCCCAGCATTTT
NA	TRBJ1-1	TRBV28	NA	CATGMNTEAFF	TGTGCCACCGGGATGAACACTGAAGCTTTCTTT
NA	TRBJ2-5	TRBV6-5	once	CASSRGASRGETQYF	TGTGCCAGCAGTCGCGGGGCCAGCCGTGGGGAGACCCAGTACTTC
NA	TRBJ1-4	TRBV11-2	NA	CASSPARGNEKLFF	TGTGCCAGCAGCCCTGCCAGGGGTAATGAAAAACTGTTTTTT
TRBD1	TRBJ2-1	TRBV5-1	few	CASSSGTGPNEQFF	TGCGCCAGCAGCTCCGGGACAGGGCCAAATGAGCAGTTCTTC
TRBD1	TRBJ2-3	TRBV6-4	few	CASRPGTGGADTQYF	TGTGCCAGCAGGCCCGGGACAGGGGGCGCAGATACGCAGTATTTT
TRBD1	TRBJ1-6	TRBV9	NA	CASSSPTGQGISDSPLHF	TGTGCCAGCAGCTCTCCGACGGGACAGGGTATTTCGGATTCACCCCTCCACTTT
TRBD2	TRBJ2-1	TRBV29-1	NA	CSVEGLAGEGGSYNEQFF	TGCAGCGTTGAGGGACTAGCGGGTGAGGGGGGTTCCTACAATGAGCAGTTCTTC
NA	TRBJ1-5	TRBV30	NA	CAWSANSAVDQPQHF	TGTGCCTGGAGTGCCAACAGTGCCGTTGATCAGCCCCAGCATTTT
NA	TRBJ1-5	TRBV25-1	NA	CASSGRENQPQHF	TGTGCCAGCTCCGGACGGGAAAATCAGCCCCAGCATTTT
NA	TRBJ2-5	TRBV15	NA	CATSRAYRETQYF	TGTGCCACCAGCAGAGCCTACAGAGAGACCCAGTACTTC
NA	TRBJ2-7	TRBV30	NA	CAWSAPRASEQYF	TGTGCCTGGAGTGCCCCCCGAGCGAGCGAGCAGTACTTC
NA	TRBJ2-2	TRBV29-1	NA	CSAIEGHNTGELFF	TGCAGCGCGATTGAGGGACACAACACCGGGGAGCTGTTTTTT
NA	TRBJ2-7	TRBV6-5	NA	CASSERGHEQYF	TGTGCCAGCAGTGAACGAGGCCACGAGCAGTACTTC
NA	TRBJ1-4	TRBV25-1	NA	CASLGWASPGGEKLFF	TGTGCCAGCCTTGGATGGGCGTCCCCGGGAGGTGAAAAACTGTTTTTT
TRBD1	TRBJ2-7	TRBV30	NA	CAWTLTGGYEQYF	TGTGCCTGGACACTGACAGGGGGGTACGAGCAGTACTTC